This T cell receptor beta chain was found in a study of cytomegalovirus exposure and HLA in healthy donors. Per the germline V gene, CDR1 is MNHNS and CDR2 is SASEGT. The CDR3 is made up of 14 amino acids. Deletions cut 6 bases from V and 8 bases from J, with 19 bases between. Vbeta (60) and Jbeta (13) primers were used in the PCR. Sequenced by immunoSEQ multiplex PCR; TCRdb stores in-frame clones only, minus some. The sample has 80,000 to 90,000 clones, 75% seen once. The TCR sequence derives from a middle-aged man in good health and CMV-seronegative. The sample was PBMCs. The rearrangement joins TRBV6-1 to TRBJ1-2, with no clear D. CDR3 loop: CASSPKAGLQGYTF. CDR3 coding DNA: TGTGCCAGCAGCCCAAAAGCCGGACTTCAGGGCTACACCTTC.